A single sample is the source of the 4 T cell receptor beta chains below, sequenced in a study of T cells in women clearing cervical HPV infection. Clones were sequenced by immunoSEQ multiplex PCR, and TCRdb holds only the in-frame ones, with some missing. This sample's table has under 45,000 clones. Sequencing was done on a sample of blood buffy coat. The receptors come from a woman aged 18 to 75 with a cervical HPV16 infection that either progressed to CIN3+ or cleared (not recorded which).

The CDR3 region is CASSPSGGAVDTQYF. Partial CDR3 DNA: TGTGCCAGCAGCCCTAGCGGGGGGGCCGTAGATACG. The rearrangement joins TRBV7-6 to TRBJ2-3; 12 bases line up with TRBD2. The observed sequence ends 3 residues before the CDR3 terminus, with the missing tail filled in from the germline J gene. V lost 5 bases and J lost 5; bases outside the gene matches: 5. Germline V gene lookup returns CDR1 SGHVS and CDR2 FNYEAQ. CDR3 size: 15 residues. The full variable domain, rest sourced from reference TRBV7-6 and TRBJ2-3, is GAGVSQSPRYKVTKRGQDVALRCDPISGHVSLYWYRQALGQGPEFLTYFNYEAQQDKSGLPNDRFSAERPEGSISTLTIQRTEQRDSAMYRCASSPSGGAVDTQYFGPGTRLTVL.

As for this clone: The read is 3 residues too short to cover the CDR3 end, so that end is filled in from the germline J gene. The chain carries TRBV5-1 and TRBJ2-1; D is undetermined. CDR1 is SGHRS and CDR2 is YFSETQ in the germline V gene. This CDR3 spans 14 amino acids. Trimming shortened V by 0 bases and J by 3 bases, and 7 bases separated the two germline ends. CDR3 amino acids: CASSLGSSYNEQFF. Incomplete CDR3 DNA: TGCGCCAGCAGCTTGGGTTCCAGCTACAATGAG.

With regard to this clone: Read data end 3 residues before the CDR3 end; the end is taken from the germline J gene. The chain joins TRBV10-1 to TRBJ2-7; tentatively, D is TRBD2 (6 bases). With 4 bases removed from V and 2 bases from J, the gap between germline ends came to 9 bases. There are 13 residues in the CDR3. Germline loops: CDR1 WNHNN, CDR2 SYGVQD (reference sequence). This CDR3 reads CASSVGGTYEQYF. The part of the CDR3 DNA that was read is TGCGCCAGCAGTGTCGGGGGTACCTACGAG.

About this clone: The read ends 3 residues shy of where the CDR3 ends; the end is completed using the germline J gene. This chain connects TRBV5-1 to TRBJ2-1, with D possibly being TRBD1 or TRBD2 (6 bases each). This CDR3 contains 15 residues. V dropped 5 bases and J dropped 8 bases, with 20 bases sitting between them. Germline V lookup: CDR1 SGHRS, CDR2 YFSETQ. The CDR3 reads CASSPFGSKGDEQFF. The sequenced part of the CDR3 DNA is TGCGCCAGCAGTCCCTTCGGGAGTAAGGGGGATGAG. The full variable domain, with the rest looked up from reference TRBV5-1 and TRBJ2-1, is KAGVTQTPRYLIKTRGQQVTLSCSPISGHRSVSWYQQTPGQGLQFLFEYFSETQRNKGNFPGRFSGRQFSNSRSEMNVSTLELGDSALYLCASSPFGSKGDEQFFGPGTRLTVL.